The 2 T cell receptor beta chains presented below share a single source sample, sequenced in a study of PD-L1 blockade in urothelial cancer. Sequenced by immunoSEQ multiplex PCR; TCRdb stores in-frame clones only, minus some. The sample shows about 30,000 clones, 80% to 90% of them seen only once. The time point denotes: peripheral blood 6 weeks after treatment start. Sequencing used PBMCs, obtained around atezolizumab (anti-PD-L1) treatment. The receptors were gathered from an elderly man with urothelial cancer.

V usage is TRBV18 and J usage is TRBJ2-5; 9 positions match TRBD2. The CDR3 loop spans 16 amino acids. Germline V lookup: CDR1 KGHSH, CDR2 LQKENI. The V gene end was trimmed by 3 bases and the J gene end by 2 bases; junction bases not matched to a gene: 7. The CDR3 is CASSPGLAPLQETQYF. CDR3 nucleotide sequence: TGTGCCAGCTCACCGGGACTAGCCCCACTACAAGAGACCCAGTACTTC. The full variable domain, its missing parts supplied by reference TRBV18 and TRBJ2-5, is NAGVMQNPRHLVRRRGQEARLRCSPMKGHSHVYWYRQLPEEGLKFMVYLQKENIIDESGMPKERFSAEFPKEGPSILRIQQVVRGDSAAYFCASSPGLAPLQETQYFGPGTRLLVL.

J is TRBJ2-5 and V is TRBV18, with TRBD1 identical over 7 bases. Per germline, CDR1 KGHSH and CDR2 LQKENI. The CDR3 length is 14 residues. The V gene end was trimmed by 2 bases and the J gene end by 2 bases; junction bases not matched to a gene: 2. The CDR3 reads CASSPTGDQETQYF. CDR3 sequence (DNA): TGTGCCAGCTCACCAACAGGGGATCAAGAGACCCAGTACTTC.